This TCR beta chain comes out of a study of blood T cell repertoires in COVID-19. Whole-study context: From the United States, Italy and Spain came samples of acute and convalescent COVID-19. In each case, the material was cDNA or gDNA derived from T cells, B-cell-depleted T cells, or PBMCs.

In germline, CDR1 is MNHEY, CDR2 SMNVEV (reference sequence). V shed 2 bases and J shed 1 base, with 8 bases lying between them. The CDR3 has 15 residues. Source study methods: Researchers report that nucleated cell counts were estimated from reference gene primer amplification. Libraries were prepared by immunoSEQ multiplex PCR; TCRdb keeps only in-frame clonotypes and omits some of them. The V and J calls and clone size come from that table; D and trimming were worked out from the DNA. The table shows some 130,000 clones, with approximately 70% occurring only once. The TCR sequence derives from a woman in her 70s with acute or convalescent COVID-19. What was sequenced was peripheral blood. This chain uses TRBV27 with TRBJ2-2; D may be TRBD1 (5 bases). CDR3 residues: CASSLDSWNTGELFF. CDR3 DNA sequence: TGTGCCAGCAGTTTAGACAGCTGGAACACCGGGGAGCTGTTTTTT.